Shown below are 5 T cell receptor beta chains from a single sample sequenced in a study of T cell responses to AZD1222 COVID-19 vaccine. The protocol was immunoSEQ multiplex PCR, while the TCRdb copy is restricted to in-frame clones and leaves out a portion. The data contain about 120,000 clones, around 88% of them singletons. The starting material was peripheral blood, obtained on day 0 of AZD1222 vaccination. The receptors come from an adult in good health.

The chain combines TRBV30 with TRBJ1-4, with a tentative D call TRBD1 (6 bases). The CDR3 extends over 12 amino acids. From germline, CDR1 is GTSNPN and CDR2 SVGIG (reference sequence). Between the trimmed V and J ends, which lost 7 bases and 6 bases, there was a span of 12 bases. CDR3 region: CAYGRGYEKLFF. CDR3 DNA sequence: TGTGCCTACGGCAGGGGCTATGAAAAACTGTTTTTT.

The CDR3 sequence is CASSLGTLEPNEKLFF. CDR3 sequence (DNA): TGCGCCAGCAGCTTGGGTACGCTAGAACCGAATGAAAAACTGTTTTTT. The chain is built from TRBV5-1 and TRBJ1-4, with D unclear. Per germline, CDR1 SGHRS and CDR2 YFSETQ. CDR3 length equals 16 residues. V lost 0 bases to trimming and J lost 5 bases, with 14 bases between them.

This chain connects TRBV7-9 to TRBJ1-3; 9 bases line up with TRBD1. Germline V gene sequence: CDR1 SEHNR, CDR2 FQNEAQ (reference sequence). The V and J ends lost 7 bases and 0 bases, in that order; junction bases with no gene match: 16. The CDR3 loop spans 19 amino acids. This CDR3 is CASTPWTGVLGLSGNTIYF. DNA for the CDR3: TGTGCCAGCACCCCCTGGACAGGGGTTCTGGGGCTCTCTGGAAACACCATATATTTT.

The gene calls are TRBV5-1 and TRBJ1-5, with D unresolved. V dropped 0 bases and J dropped 0 bases, with 4 bases sitting between them. In germline, CDR1 is SGHRS, CDR2 YFSETQ. The CDR3 spans 14 residues. CDR3 sequence: CASSLGYSNQPQHF. The CDR3 nucleotides read TGCGCCAGCAGCTTGGGTTATAGCAATCAGCCCCAGCATTTT. The variable domain in full, with the rest retrieved from reference TRBV5-1 and TRBJ1-5, is KAGVTQTPRYLIKTRGQQVTLSCSPISGHRSVSWYQQTPGQGLQFLFEYFSETQRNKGNFPGRFSGRQFSNSRSEMNVSTLELGDSALYLCASSLGYSNQPQHFGDGTRLSIL.

The J gene is TRBJ2-6, the V gene TRBV6-5; a weak D match, TRBD1 (6 bases). Germline assignment: CDR1 MNHEY and CDR2 SVGAGI. This CDR3 region has 15 residues. Trimming took off 5 bases at V and 1 base at J, with 9 bases between the two ends. CDR3: CASSQTGSGANVLTF. CDR3 coding DNA: TGTGCCAGCAGTCAAACAGGGTCTGGGGCCAACGTCCTGACTTTC.